Described below is a single TCR beta chain sequence and its context. It lacks a known antigen. Per-base qualities were not stored, and no clone one base away is much larger. TCR CDR3 regions were amplified from genomic DNA by multiplex PCR using the deep immunoSEQ assay. For each cell subset, the extracted genomic DNA was distributed evenly across all wells of several immunoSEQ 96-well plates, and each plate served as one replicate. Each replicate PCR for sorted subsets received around 200 ng genomic DNA, equal to roughly 30,000 T cell genomes. Purified libraries were measured with a Qubit 3.0 fluorometer, size-checked on a Bioanalyzer 2100, and measured again with the KAPA Library Quantification kit. Each immunoSEQ 96-well plate was sequenced on its own single-read 150-cycle Illumina NextSeq 550 flow cell. The study's own analysis went as follows. Because the immunoSEQ output held only junctional sequences and lacked quality scores, the filtering could not match the filtering applied to full-length reads. To assign V/J genes and CDR3, sequences were annotated using PyIR, a Python wrapper for IgBLAST v1.9, with IMGT germline references. Reads were removed for weak V/J assignments (E-value above 1e-6), missing CDR3, stop codons, out-of-frame junctions, or ambiguous translated residues. V3J clonotypes were defined by identical inferred V gene, J gene, and CDR3 amino acid sequence. The percentage overlap between two repertoires was calculated by dividing the number of shared unique clonotypes by the size of the smaller repertoire. Three approaches were used to assess repertoire richness: RTK rarefaction, the Chao1 estimator, and Recon v2.1 estimates of unobserved clonotypes. Generation probabilities for all TCRbeta clonotypes obtained by the gDNA method from a handful of donors were computed using OLGA. Not all clones reach the TCRdb copy of this immuneACCESS table, which keeps in-frame sequences only. Checked studies attribute under half of the gap to unresolved V genes and leave the rest unexplained. V and J calls and clone size are those listed in that table; D and trimming were worked out from the DNA. Within this sample are around 620,000 clones, with 85% to 95% of them counted one time only. The ten largest clones add up to about 0.11% of the sample.

These data originate in a study of shared clonotypes between healthy human individuals (dated by TCRdb to 2020 to 2022). With respect to the entire study: The cohort included three men and a couple of women between 18 and 49 years of age. For each donor, CD4 naive and CD4 memory were each given three plates, CD8 naive was given two plates, and CD8 memory was given one plate. Between about 0.85 and 10 billion PBMCs per donor were obtained by leukapheresis. Different laboratories and diverse techniques were used to prepare libraries and sequence TCR repertoires, to increase sequencing depth and limit assay-specific biases. To estimate repertoire size and how much clonotypes are shared between individuals, the study performed deep sequencing of blood TCR repertoires from about 5 healthy adults. Overall study outcomes, separate from this receptor: Across a few donors, roughly 5% of naive CD4, approximately 3.6% of naive CD8, about 2% of memory CD4, and 0.3% to 0.45% of memory CD8 clonotypes were shared. Naive subsets generally had larger estimated clonotype richness than memory subsets did. Compared with non-shared clonotypes, the clonotypes found in all four sorted-subset donors had higher generation probabilities. Rarefaction of sorted-subset datasets indicated incomplete sequencing despite the large sequencing depth. Based on pairwise subsampling, the degree of clonotype sharing among donors was expected to be affected by sequencing depth. Because the study included a small number of donors, the genetic and exposure-history diversity represented was limited. Sampling was restricted to blood, and TCR repertoires in tissue are likely to differ from TCR repertoires in blood.

The germline V gene encodes CDR1 LNHDA and CDR2 SQIVND (reference sequence). Including cysteine and phenylalanine, the CDR3 has 12 amino acids. Just the 36-base CDR3 DNA is kept, in frame starting at base 1. Trimming costs V 8 bases and J 1 base, and their ends lie 8 bases apart. CD8 naive samples consisted of CD45RO-negative cells that were positively selected for CCR7, yielding a CD45RA+CCR7+ population without TemRA cells. The donors were healthy, HIV-negative adults who had no recently reported acute infections or vaccinations. Every donor was a Caucasian adult residing in Nashville, Tennessee, USA. Blood was collected by leukapheresis, and PBMCs were isolated by Ficoll-Histopaque density gradient centrifugation and then cryopreserved in liquid nitrogen vapor phase. Purity and quantity of every magnetically sorted T cell population were checked by analytical flow cytometry. Genomic DNA was isolated from every sorted fraction and measured by UV absorbance on a Nanodrop 2000c.

Sequencing was carried out using naive CD8+ T cells sorted from blood. According to the study, the label for this sample's cell subset or site signals: CD45RA+CCR7+. The chain couples TRBV19 to TRBJ1-1; no D gene call is confident. The clonotype was recovered from a woman aged 25 to 39 in good health. The sequenced DNA is TGTGCCAGTGGAGCAGCGAACACTGAAGCTTTCTTT. This translates into CASGAANTEAFF.